This T cell receptor (beta chain) stems from a study of blood T cell repertoires in COVID-19. Deletions cut 0 bases from V and 8 bases from J, with 13 bases between. The CDR3 runs to 14 residues. The germline gives CDR1 MNHEY, CDR2 SVGAGI. As processed by the authors: For nucleated cells, counts were estimated from reference gene primer amplification. Sequenced by immunoSEQ multiplex PCR; TCRdb stores in-frame clones only, minus some. V and J calls plus clone size are reproduced from that table; the DNA served to infer D and trimming. Counted here are about 210,000 clones, roughly nine tenths occurring once; the ten biggest clones make up 0.72%.

The TCR comes from a man aged 40-49 years with acute or convalescent COVID-19. Material for sequencing was peripheral blood. The chain recombines TRBV6-5 with TRBJ1-2; D remains unclear. The CDR3 DNA is TGTGCCAGCAGTTACTCCGGTTCCCTCACCGGCTACACCTTC. Its protein is CASSYSGSLTGYTF.